The 29 T cell receptor beta chains listed next were all sequenced from one sample in a study of T cells after yellow fever vaccination. One entry per CDR3 protein, called by TCRdb with MiXCR from the 5' RACE reads. This table has roughly 330,000 distinct CDR3 sequences, around 6.8% appearing once. The sample here was PBMCs, taken approximately 40 days after the first yellow fever vaccination. The receptors here all came from a young man who received the YFV17D yellow fever vaccine.

Only a few counts were recorded for this clonotype. A read error may account for a junction end that differs from germline. This chain connects TRBV20-1 to TRBJ2-2; D might be TRBD2 (5 bases). The germline gives CDR1 DFQATT, CDR2 SNEGSKA (reference sequence). This CDR3 has 16 amino acids. CDR3 in DNA: TGCTGTGCTAGAGATCCTAAGAGCGGGAACACCGGGGAGCTGTTTTTT. Translation gives CCARDPKSGNTGELFF.

This clonotype was seen only a few times. The chain carries TRBV5-6 and TRBJ2-5; TRBD1 matches at 10 bases. The germline V gene encodes CDR1 SGHDT and CDR2 YYEEEE. The CDR3 sequence is 15 residues long. J gave up 0 bases and V 5 bases, and 4 bases lay outside the gene matches. The CDR3 DNA sequence: TGTGCCAGCAGGGACAGGGGGATTTACCAAGAGACCCAGTACTTC. Amino acids: CASRDRGIYQETQYF.

This clonotype came up many times. The chain's CDR3 is CAISRDRPINEKLFF. CDR3 in DNA: TGTGCCATCAGCCGGGACAGGCCAATTAATGAAAAACTGTTTTTT. The V and J genes are TRBV10-3 and TRBJ1-4; 8 nucleotides agree with TRBD1. This CDR3 is 15 amino acids long. Germline CDR1 is ENHRY and CDR2 is SYGVKD. V dropped 6 bases and J dropped 4; count of bases not matched to a gene: 7.

This clonotype turned up a few times. This chain joins TRBV27 and TRBJ1-5; D may be TRBD1 (6 bases). The CDR3 consists of 14 residues. V lost 4 bases and J 0 bases, leaving 7 bases between the germline ends. Germline-derived CDR1 and CDR2 are MNHEY and SMNVEV (reference sequence). The CDR3 protein is CASSSGVSNQPQHF. CDR3 DNA: TGTGCCAGCAGTTCAGGGGTTAGCAATCAGCCCCAGCATTTT.

In this sample, this clonotype turned up many times. This chain uses TRBV6-2 or TRBV6-3 with TRBJ2-5, with TRBD2 as a possible D gene (5 bases). The ends were cut back, 6 bases at V and 5 bases at J, with 13 bases in the middle. CDR1 is MNHEY and CDR2 is SVGEGT in the germline V gene. The CDR3 extends over 13 amino acids. The CDR3 reads CASRPWTEETQYF. The CDR3 DNA is TGTGCCAGCAGACCGTGGACTGAGGAGACCCAGTACTTC.

The sample holds many counts of this clonotype. One junction end does not reproduce the germline sequence, and a read error may be involved. This chain links TRBV12-3 or TRBV12-4 with TRBJ1-3; 8 bases agree with TRBD1. The length of the CDR3 is 14 residues. The CDR3 DNA follows: TGTGCCAGCACTTTACAGGGGGCTGGAAACACCATATATTTT. Amino acid sequence: CASTLQGAGNTIYF.

This clonotype was counted at least ten times. V and J are TRBV4-3 and TRBJ2-3; 9 bases map to TRBD2. There are 16 residues in the CDR3. Germline CDR1 is LGHNA and CDR2 is YSLEER. Trimming removed 0 bases from V and 4 bases from J; junction bases left unmatched: 5. CDR3 sequence (DNA): TGCGCCAGCAGCCAAGATACGCGGGGGGGCGCAGATACGCAGTATTTT. It codes for CASSQDTRGGADTQYF.

This clonotype was seen only a few times. This chain joins TRBV7-8 and TRBJ1-1; D is possibly TRBD1 (6 bases). Trimming cost V 1 base and J 11 bases, with 14 bases left between them. This CDR3 is built from 13 residues. Germline loops: CDR1 SGHVS, CDR2 FQNEAQ. CDR3 DNA: TGTGCCAGCAGCTTAGACGACAGGACTCGGGCTTTCTTT. This sequence encodes CASSLDDRTRAFF.

Of note for this clonotype: One base away lies a much larger clone, so this may be a sequencing read error. The rearrangement uses TRBV7-2 and TRBJ1-5; D not certain. In germline, CDR1 is SGHTA, CDR2 FQGNSA. The CDR3 covers 15 residues. CDR3 amino acids: CASSLSVAGNQPEHF. The CDR3, as DNA: TGTGCCAGCAGCTTATCCGTGGCAGGAAATCAGCCCGAGCATTTT. Full variable domain (remainder filled in from reference TRBV7-2 and TRBJ1-5): GAGVSQSPSNKVTEKGKDVELRCDPISGHTALYWYRQSLGQGLEFLIYFQGNSAPDKSGLPSDRFSAERTGGSVSTLTIQRTQQEDSAVYLCASSLSVAGNQPEHFGDGTRLSIL.

The V and J genes are TRBV4-3 and TRBJ2-7; TRBD2 is a possible D gene (7 bases). The CDR3 covers 15 residues. Germline V CDR1 and CDR2: LGHNA, YSLEER. V was trimmed by 1 base and J by 3 bases, leaving 13 bases between them. The CDR3 here is CASSQARGAYYEQYF. CDR3 DNA: TGCGCCAGCAGCCAAGCCCGGGGGGCGTACTACGAGCAGTACTTC.

The CDR3 region is CASSLVVTGYFAQYF. CDR3 sequence (DNA): TGTGCCAGCAGCTTAGTAGTGACAGGATATTTCGCGCAGTACTTC. V and J are TRBV7-8 and TRBJ2-7; perhaps TRBD1 as D (6 bases). The CDR3 runs 15 residues. Germline CDR1 reads SGHVS; CDR2 reads FQNEAQ. V lost 1 base and J lost 9, with 19 bases in between. The variable domain in full, completed from reference TRBV7-8 and TRBJ2-7, reads GAGVSQSPRYKVAKRGQDVALRCDPISGHVSLFWYQQALGQGPEFLTYFQNEAQLDKSGLPSDRFFAERPEGSVSTLKIQRTQQEDSAVYLCASSLVVTGYFAQYFGPGTRLTVT.

This clonotype was seen a few times. The gene calls are TRBV27 and TRBJ2-5, with 11 bases matching TRBD2. With 4 bases clipped from V and 1 base from J, the junction kept 8 bases outside the gene matches. This CDR3 comprises 17 residues. The germline V gene encodes CDR1 MNHEY and CDR2 SMNVEV (reference sequence). The CDR3 nucleotides are TGTGCCAGCAGTTCAGCAAGACTAGCGGGGTCCCAAGAGACCCAGTACTTC. As protein: CASSSARLAGSQETQYF.

The sample holds a few counts of this clonotype. V gene TRBV7-2 combines with J gene TRBJ2-2, with 10 positions matching TRBD2. Germline V gene data show CDR1 as SGHTA and CDR2 as FQGNSA. Trimming took 0 bases from V and 4 from J; bases not matched to a gene: 8. The CDR3 runs 18 residues. CDR3 amino acids: CASSLAPASGGSTGELFF. CDR3 DNA sequence: TGTGCCAGCAGCTTAGCGCCCGCTAGCGGGGGTAGCACCGGGGAGCTGTTTTTT.

The gene calls are TRBV4-3 and TRBJ2-2, with TRBD1 matching 9 bases. CDR1 is LGHNA and CDR2 is YSLEER in the germline V gene. The V gene end was trimmed by 4 bases and the J gene end by 3 bases; junction bases not matched to a gene: 3. This CDR3 has 15 residues. The CDR3 is CASSPQGADTGELFF. The CDR3 DNA reads as TGCGCCAGCAGCCCACAGGGGGCCGACACCGGGGAGCTGTTTTTT.

This clonotype was seen repeatedly, ten times or more. This chain joins TRBV10-3 and TRBJ2-1, with TRBD2 matching over 7 bases. The J segment lost 5 bases and the V segment lost 3 bases, leaving 4 bases of the junction unmatched. CDR3 length: 14 residues. Germline V gene sequence: CDR1 ENHRY, CDR2 SYGVKD. CDR3 in amino acids: CAISDPGGDNEQFF. The CDR3 bases are TGTGCCATCAGTGACCCTGGGGGGGACAATGAGCAGTTCTTC.

In its sample, this clonotype was seen a few times. The CDR3 DNA reads TGCGCCAGCAGTGAGTCGTTGGGGGGAAACACTGAAGCTTTCTTT. Encoded protein: CASSESLGGNTEAFF. This chain links TRBV10-2 with TRBJ1-1, with D possibly being TRBD1 (5 bases). The ends were cut back, 0 bases at V and 2 bases at J, with 10 bases in the middle. Germline assignment: CDR1 WSHSY and CDR2 SAAADI. There are 15 residues in the CDR3.

This clonotype has at least ten counts. The rearrangement links TRBV5-1 to TRBJ2-5, with TRBD2 matching 7 bases. Germline V gene data show CDR1 as SGHRS and CDR2 as YFSETQ. Trimming cost V 2 bases and J 2 bases; bases outside gene matches: 6. This CDR3 comprises 15 residues. The CDR3 sequence is CASSFTGTKQETQYF. CDR3 sequence (DNA): TGCGCCAGCAGCTTCACCGGGACTAAACAAGAGACCCAGTACTTC.

V and J are TRBV10-3 and TRBJ2-1; D tentatively fits TRBD1 or TRBD2 (6 bases each). There are 17 residues in the CDR3. CDR1 is ENHRY, CDR2 SYGVKD, per germline. Trimming cost V 4 bases and J 1 base, with 17 bases left between them. The CDR3 is CAISGVGGTFSYNEQFF. The CDR3 DNA reads as TGTGCCATCAGTGGGGTAGGGGGGACCTTTTCCTACAATGAGCAGTTCTTC.

The V gene is TRBV5-5, the J gene TRBJ1-2; D uncertain. The CDR3 runs to 12 residues. Trimming took 8 bases from V and 4 from J, leaving 12 bases between them. Germline CDR1 reads SGHKS; CDR2 reads YYEKEE (reference sequence). CDR3: CARSPGIYGYTF. The CDR3 nucleotides are TGTGCCAGGAGCCCTGGGATCTATGGCTACACCTTC.

The chain is built from TRBV5-1 and TRBJ1-6, with a tentative D call TRBD1 (6 bases). The CDR3 is made up of 17 amino acids. V lost 0 bases and J 0 bases, leaving 10 bases between the germline ends. CDR1 is SGHRS and CDR2 is YFSETQ in the germline V gene. DNA for the CDR3: TGCGCCAGCAGCTTGGATATAGGGGGCTCCTATAATTCACCCCTCCACTTT. The encoded protein is CASSLDIGGSYNSPLHF.

This clonotype showed up many times. The rearrangement uses TRBV12-3 or TRBV12-4 and TRBJ2-5; D is perhaps TRBD1 (5 bases). V lost 7 bases, J lost 1 base, and 10 bases lay in between. This CDR3 has 13 amino acids. CDR3 region: CASKKDSQETQYF. The CDR3 nucleotides read TGTGCCAGCAAAAAAGACAGCCAAGAGACCCAGTACTTC.

The chain employs TRBV19 and TRBJ2-3; tentatively, D is TRBD1 (6 bases). The germline V gene has CDR1 LNHDA and CDR2 SQIVND (reference sequence). This CDR3 comprises 14 residues. The germline V and J ends were trimmed by 5 bases and 2 bases, with 11 bases remaining between them. The CDR3 DNA reads as TGTGCCAGTAGTCCCCAGGGGAACACAGATACGCAGTATTTT. It is translated as CASSPQGNTDTQYF.

This clonotype was counted only a few times. V usage is TRBV11-2 and J usage is TRBJ2-5, with TRBD2 matching 9 bases. The CDR3 totals 16 residues. Germline CDR1 is SGHAT and CDR2 is FQNNGV. V dropped 0 bases and J dropped 7; count of bases not matched to a gene: 9. The CDR3 sequence is CASSLDFLAGDATQYF. CDR3 sequence (DNA): TGTGCCAGCAGCTTAGATTTTTTAGCGGGGGATGCGACCCAGTACTTC.

With respect to this clonotype: A single base separates this from a much larger clone, so it may be a read error. The chain is built from TRBV4-3 and TRBJ2-3; a possible D gene is TRBD2 (5 bases). The germline V gene has CDR1 LGHNA and CDR2 YSLEER. Trimming cost V 0 bases and J 4 bases, with 26 bases left between them. CDR3 size: 20 residues. The CDR3 region is CASSQEIAKLSEGGSDTQYF. CDR3 DNA sequence: TGCGCCAGCAGCCAAGAGATAGCAAAGCTAAGCGAGGGTGGTTCAGATACGCAGTATTTT.

This clonotype has a handful of counts. The rearrangement uses TRBV6-5 and TRBJ1-4; tentatively, D is TRBD1 (6 bases). The CDR3 length is 15 residues. The germline V gene encodes CDR1 MNHEY and CDR2 SVGAGI. Trimming pared 4 bases from V and 7 bases from J, leaving 16 bases between. The CDR3 nucleotides are TGTGCCAGCAGTTCCATTGGGGGCCGGGGTGAAAAACTGTTTTTT. Amino acids: CASSSIGGRGEKLFF.

The V call is TRBV7-2, the J call TRBJ2-5; either TRBD1 or TRBD2 may supply D (6 bases each). Germline-derived CDR1 and CDR2 are SGHTA and FQGNSA. V lost 5 bases and J 2 bases, leaving 15 bases between the germline ends. This CDR3 contains 15 residues. CDR3 protein: CASSDQGGRQETQYF. The CDR3 bases are TGTGCCAGCAGCGACCAAGGGGGGAGGCAAGAGACCCAGTACTTC.

CDR3 nucleotide sequence: TGTGCCAGCCGGGGGGTGGCGGGCTATGGCTACACCTTC. Its translation is CASRGVAGYGYTF. The chain employs TRBV3-1 and TRBJ1-2; TRBD1 might be the D (5 bases). The CDR3 loop spans 13 amino acids. Per the germline V gene, CDR1 is LGHDT and CDR2 is YNNKEL (reference sequence). Trimming cost V 8 bases and J 4 bases, with 14 bases left between them.

This clonotype was seen ten or more times. This rearrangement joins TRBV12-3 or TRBV12-4 to TRBJ2-3; D unresolved. The CDR3 is 14 residues long. V lost 3 bases, J lost 2 bases, and 9 bases lay in between. DNA of the CDR3: TGTGCCAGCAGTTTCAACGGACCCACAGATACGCAGTATTTT. Translated, it gives CASSFNGPTDTQYF.

This clonotype came up many times. The rearrangement joins TRBV2 to TRBJ2-3; D unclear. Trimming took 2 bases from V and 3 from J, leaving 9 bases between them. Germline CDR1 and CDR2: SNHLY and FYNNEI. This CDR3 comprises 14 residues. The DNA of the CDR3 is TGTGCCAGCAGTGAACCCGGCCAAACAGATACGCAGTATTTT. The encoded protein is CASSEPGQTDTQYF.